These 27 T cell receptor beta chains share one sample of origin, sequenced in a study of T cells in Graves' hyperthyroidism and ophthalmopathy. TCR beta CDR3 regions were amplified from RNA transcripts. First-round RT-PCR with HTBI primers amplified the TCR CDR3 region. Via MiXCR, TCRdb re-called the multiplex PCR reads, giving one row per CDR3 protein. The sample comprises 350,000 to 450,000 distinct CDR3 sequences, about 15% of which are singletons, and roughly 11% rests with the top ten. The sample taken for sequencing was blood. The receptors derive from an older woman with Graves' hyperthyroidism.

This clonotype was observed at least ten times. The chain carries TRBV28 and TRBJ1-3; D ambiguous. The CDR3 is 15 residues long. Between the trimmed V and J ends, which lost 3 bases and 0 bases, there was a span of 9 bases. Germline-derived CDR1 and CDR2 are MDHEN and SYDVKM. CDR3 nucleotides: TGTGCCAGCAGTTTCCGCTTCCGCTCTGGAAACACCATATATTTT. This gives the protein CASSFRFRSGNTIYF.

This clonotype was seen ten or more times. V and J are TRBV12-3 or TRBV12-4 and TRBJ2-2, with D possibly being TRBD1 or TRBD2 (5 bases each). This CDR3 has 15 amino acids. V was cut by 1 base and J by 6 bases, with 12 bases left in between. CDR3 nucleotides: TGTGCCAGCAGTTTAGGTTCAGGGACCGCCGGGGAGCTGTTTTTT. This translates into CASSLGSGTAGELFF.

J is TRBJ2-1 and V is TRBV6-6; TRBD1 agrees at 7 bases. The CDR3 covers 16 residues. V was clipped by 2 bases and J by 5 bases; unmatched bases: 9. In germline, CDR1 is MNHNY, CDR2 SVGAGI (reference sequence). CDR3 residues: CASSYARRGQNNEQFF. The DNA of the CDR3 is TGTGCCAGCAGTTACGCCCGTCGGGGACAGAACAATGAGCAGTTCTTC.

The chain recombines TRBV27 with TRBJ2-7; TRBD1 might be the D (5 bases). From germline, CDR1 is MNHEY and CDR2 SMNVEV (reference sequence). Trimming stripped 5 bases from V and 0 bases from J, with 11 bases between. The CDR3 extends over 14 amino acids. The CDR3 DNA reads TGTGCCAGCAGTCCGTTCAGGGTCTCCTACGAGCAGTACTTC. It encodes CASSPFRVSYEQYF.

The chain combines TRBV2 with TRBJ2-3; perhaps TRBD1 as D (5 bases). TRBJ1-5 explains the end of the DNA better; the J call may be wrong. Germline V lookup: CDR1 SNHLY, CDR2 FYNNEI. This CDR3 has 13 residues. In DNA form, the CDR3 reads TGTGCCAGCACGGGACTAGCGGGAGATACGCAGCATTTT. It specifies CASTGLAGDTQHF.

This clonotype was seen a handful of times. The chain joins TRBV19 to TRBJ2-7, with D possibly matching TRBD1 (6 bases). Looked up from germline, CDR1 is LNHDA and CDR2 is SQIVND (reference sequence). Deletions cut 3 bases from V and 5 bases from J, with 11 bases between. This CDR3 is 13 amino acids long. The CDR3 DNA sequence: TGTGCCAGTAGTATTACAGGGTCCCACGAGCAGTACTTC. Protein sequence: CASSITGSHEQYF.

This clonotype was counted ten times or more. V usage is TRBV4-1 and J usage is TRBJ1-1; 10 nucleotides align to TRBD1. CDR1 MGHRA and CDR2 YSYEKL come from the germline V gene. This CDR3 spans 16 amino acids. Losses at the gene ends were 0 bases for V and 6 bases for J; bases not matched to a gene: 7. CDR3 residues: CASSQDVRQGASEAFF. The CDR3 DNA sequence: TGCGCCAGCAGCCAAGATGTAAGACAGGGGGCCTCTGAAGCTTTCTTT.

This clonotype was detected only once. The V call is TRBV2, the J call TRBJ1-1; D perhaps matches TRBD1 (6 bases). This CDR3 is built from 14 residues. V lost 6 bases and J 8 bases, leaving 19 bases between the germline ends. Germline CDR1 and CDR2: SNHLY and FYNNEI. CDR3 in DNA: TGTGCCAGCAGGGAGATGGGGGGGCTCCGAGAAGCTTTCTTT. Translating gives CASREMGGLREAFF.

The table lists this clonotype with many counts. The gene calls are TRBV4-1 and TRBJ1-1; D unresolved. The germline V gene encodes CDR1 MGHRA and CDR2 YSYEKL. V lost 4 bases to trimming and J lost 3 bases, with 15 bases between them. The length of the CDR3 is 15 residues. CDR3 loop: CASSPAGDWYTEAFF. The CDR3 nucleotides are TGCGCCAGCAGCCCAGCCGGTGATTGGTACACTGAAGCTTTCTTT.

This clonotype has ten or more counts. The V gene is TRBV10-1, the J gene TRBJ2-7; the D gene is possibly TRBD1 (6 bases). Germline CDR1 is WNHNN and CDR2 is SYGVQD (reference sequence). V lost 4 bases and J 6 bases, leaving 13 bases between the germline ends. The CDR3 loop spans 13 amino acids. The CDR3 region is CASSAGGMGEQYF. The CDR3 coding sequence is TGCGCCAGCAGTGCTGGGGGCATGGGCGAGCAGTACTTC.

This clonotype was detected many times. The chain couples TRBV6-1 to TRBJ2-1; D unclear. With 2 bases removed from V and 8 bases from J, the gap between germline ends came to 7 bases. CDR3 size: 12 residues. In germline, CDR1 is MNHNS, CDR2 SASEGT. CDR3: CASSEWLDEQFF. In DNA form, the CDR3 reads TGTGCCAGCAGTGAATGGTTGGATGAGCAGTTCTTC.

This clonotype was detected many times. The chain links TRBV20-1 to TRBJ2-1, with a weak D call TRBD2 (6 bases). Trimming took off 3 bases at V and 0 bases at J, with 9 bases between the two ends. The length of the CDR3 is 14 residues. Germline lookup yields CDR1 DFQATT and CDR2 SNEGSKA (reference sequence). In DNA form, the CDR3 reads TGCAGTGCTAGGGTAGCGGACTCCTACAATGAGCAGTTCTTC. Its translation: CSARVADSYNEQFF.

For the CDR3, the DNA is TGTGCCAGCTCACCGGACAGGGTTAAAAACATTCAGTACTTC. The encoded protein is CASSPDRVKNIQYF. The V call is TRBV18, the J call TRBJ2-4; 8 bases agree with TRBD1. The CDR3 is made up of 14 amino acids. V trimming: 3 bases; J trimming: 4 bases; junction bases outside the gene matches: 2. Germline V gene sequence: CDR1 KGHSH, CDR2 LQKENI.

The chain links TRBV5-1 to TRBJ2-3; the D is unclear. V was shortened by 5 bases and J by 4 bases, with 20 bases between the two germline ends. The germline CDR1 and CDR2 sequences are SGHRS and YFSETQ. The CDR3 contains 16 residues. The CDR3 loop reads CASSSSDWLGADTQYF. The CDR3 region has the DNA TGCGCCAGCAGTTCGTCCGACTGGCTTGGGGCAGATACGCAGTATTTT.

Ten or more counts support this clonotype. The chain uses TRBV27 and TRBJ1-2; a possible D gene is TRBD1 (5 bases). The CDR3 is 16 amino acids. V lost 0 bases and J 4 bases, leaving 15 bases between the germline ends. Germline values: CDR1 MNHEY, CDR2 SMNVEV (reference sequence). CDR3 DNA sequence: TGTGCCAGCAGTTTATCGGGGCGGCCACTATCCTATGGCTACACCTTC. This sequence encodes CASSLSGRPLSYGYTF.

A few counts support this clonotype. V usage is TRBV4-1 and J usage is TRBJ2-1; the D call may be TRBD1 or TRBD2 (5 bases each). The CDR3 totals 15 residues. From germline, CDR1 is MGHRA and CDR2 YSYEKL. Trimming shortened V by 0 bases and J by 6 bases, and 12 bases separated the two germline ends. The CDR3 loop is CASSQEGTSLNEQFF. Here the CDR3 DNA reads TGCGCCAGCAGCCAAGAAGGGACCAGCCTCAATGAGCAGTTCTTC.

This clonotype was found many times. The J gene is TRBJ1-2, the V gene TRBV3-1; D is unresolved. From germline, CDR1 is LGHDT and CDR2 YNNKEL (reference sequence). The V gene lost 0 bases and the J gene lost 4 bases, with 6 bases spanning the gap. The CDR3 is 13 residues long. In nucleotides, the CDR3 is TGTGCCAGCAGCCAAGAGCTGCTCTATGGCTACACCTTC. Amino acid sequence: CASSQELLYGYTF.

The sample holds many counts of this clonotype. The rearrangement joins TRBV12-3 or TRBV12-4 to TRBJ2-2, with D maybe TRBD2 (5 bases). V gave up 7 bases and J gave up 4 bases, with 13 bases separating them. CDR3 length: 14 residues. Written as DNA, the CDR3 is TGTGCCAGCAAACAATCGAGGGTCACCGGGGAGCTGTTTTTT. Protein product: CASKQSRVTGELFF.

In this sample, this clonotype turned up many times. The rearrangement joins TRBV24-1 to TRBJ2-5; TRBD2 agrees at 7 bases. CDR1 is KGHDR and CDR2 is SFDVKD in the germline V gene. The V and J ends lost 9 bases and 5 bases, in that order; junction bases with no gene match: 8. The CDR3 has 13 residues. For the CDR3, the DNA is TGTGCCACCGAAGCGGGGTTAGGGGAGACCCAGTACTTC. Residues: CATEAGLGETQYF.

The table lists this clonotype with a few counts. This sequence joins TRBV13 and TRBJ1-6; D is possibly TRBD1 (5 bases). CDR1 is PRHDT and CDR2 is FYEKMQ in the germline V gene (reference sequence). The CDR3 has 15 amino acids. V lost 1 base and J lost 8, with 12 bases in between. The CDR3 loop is CASSLAAGRDSPLHF. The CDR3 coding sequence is TGTGCCAGCAGCTTAGCGGCAGGGAGAGATTCACCCCTCCACTTT.

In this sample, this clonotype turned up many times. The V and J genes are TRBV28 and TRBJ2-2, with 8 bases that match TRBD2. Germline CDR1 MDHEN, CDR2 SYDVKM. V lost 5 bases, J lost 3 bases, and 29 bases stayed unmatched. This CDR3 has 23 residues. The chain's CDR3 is CASSGARVYSFFSGSGDTGELFF. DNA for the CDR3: TGTGCCAGCAGTGGGGCGCGCGTCTACTCTTTCTTCAGCGGGAGTGGAGACACCGGGGAGCTGTTTTTT.

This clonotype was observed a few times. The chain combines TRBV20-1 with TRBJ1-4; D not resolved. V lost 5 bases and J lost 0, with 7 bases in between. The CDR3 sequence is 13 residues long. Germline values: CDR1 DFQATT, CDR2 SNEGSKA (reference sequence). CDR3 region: CSAPHATNEKLFF. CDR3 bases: TGCAGTGCTCCCCATGCAACTAATGAAAAACTGTTTTTT.

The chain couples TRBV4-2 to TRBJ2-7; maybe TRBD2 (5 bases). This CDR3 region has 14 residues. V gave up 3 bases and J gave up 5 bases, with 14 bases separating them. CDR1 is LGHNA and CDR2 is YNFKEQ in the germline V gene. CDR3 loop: CASSHPGIEDEQYF. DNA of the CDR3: TGTGCCAGCAGCCATCCGGGGATCGAGGACGAGCAGTACTTC.

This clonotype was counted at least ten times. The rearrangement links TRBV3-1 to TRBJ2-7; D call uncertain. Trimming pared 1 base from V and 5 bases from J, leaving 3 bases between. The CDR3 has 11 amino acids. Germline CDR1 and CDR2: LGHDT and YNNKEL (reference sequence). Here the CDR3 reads CASSQVNEQYF. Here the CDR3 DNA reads TGTGCCAGCAGCCAAGTTAACGAGCAGTACTTC.

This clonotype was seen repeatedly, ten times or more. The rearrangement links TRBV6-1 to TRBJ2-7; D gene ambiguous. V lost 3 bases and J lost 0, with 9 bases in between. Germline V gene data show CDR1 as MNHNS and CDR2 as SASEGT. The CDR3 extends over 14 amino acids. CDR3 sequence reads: CASSEWKYSYEQYF. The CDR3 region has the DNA TGTGCCAGCAGTGAGTGGAAGTACTCCTACGAGCAGTACTTC.

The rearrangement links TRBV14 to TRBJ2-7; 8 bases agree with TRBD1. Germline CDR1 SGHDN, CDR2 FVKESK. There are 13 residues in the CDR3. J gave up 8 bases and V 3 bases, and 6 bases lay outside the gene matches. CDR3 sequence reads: CASSHSGGAQQYF. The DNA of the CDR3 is TGTGCCAGCAGCCATTCAGGGGGCGCCCAGCAGTACTTC.

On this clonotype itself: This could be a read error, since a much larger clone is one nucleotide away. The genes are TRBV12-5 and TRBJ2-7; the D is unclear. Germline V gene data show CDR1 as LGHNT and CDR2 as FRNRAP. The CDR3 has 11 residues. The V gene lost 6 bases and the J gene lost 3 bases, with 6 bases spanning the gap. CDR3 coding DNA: TGTGCTAGTGGCGCAAACTACGAGCAGTACTTC. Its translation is CASGANYEQYF.